These 6 T cell receptor beta chains originate from one sample sequenced in a study of T cell clonality in common variable immunodeficiency. Regarding the study as a whole: Common variable immunodeficiency TCR beta sequences reportedly had fewer deletions and N-nucleotide insertions.

Sequenced by immunoSEQ multiplex PCR; TCRdb stores in-frame clones only, minus some. This repertoire lists around 24,000 clones without singletons; approximately 4% sits in the top ten. No antigens are known for them. The sequenced sample consisted of peripheral blood mononuclear cells. These receptors were taken from a human donor with common variable immunodeficiency.

This clone turned up a few times. The read terminates 3 residues before the CDR3 end, so the remaining end is supplied by the germline J gene. This sequence joins TRBV19 and TRBJ1-1; D not certain. Germline V gene data show CDR1 as LNHDA and CDR2 as SQIVND (reference sequence). The V end lost 0 bases, the J end lost 5 bases, and 10 bases lay between the germline ends. The CDR3 length is 14 residues. The CDR3 spells CASSIDSRGTEAFF. The sequenced part of the CDR3 DNA is TGTGCCAGTAGTATAGATAGCCGCGGGACTGAA. The variable domain in full, with the rest retrieved from reference TRBV19 and TRBJ1-1, is DGGITQSPKYLFRKEGQNVTLSCEQNLNHDAMYWYRQDPGQGLRLIYYSQIVNDFQKGDIAEGYSVSREKKESFPLTVTSAQKNPTAFYLCASSIDSRGTEAFFGQGTRLTVV.

This clone was recorded many times. The read gets to within 3 residues of the CDR3 end, and the germline J gene fills in the rest. The chain couples TRBV20-1 to TRBJ2-2; D remains unclear. Germline CDR1 is DFQATT and CDR2 is SNEGSKA (reference sequence). V was pared by 2 bases and J by 5 bases, with 12 bases between. The CDR3 extends over 14 amino acids. The CDR3: CSARPDKGTGELFF. The CDR3 DNA, read in part, is TGCAGTGCTAGACCGGATAAAGGGACCGGGGAG.

A few counts support this clone. The CDR3 end lies 3 residues beyond the end of the read and is filled in from the germline J gene. The rearrangement joins TRBV7-8 to TRBJ1-4; weak D call: TRBD1 (5 bases). Trimming pared 3 bases from V and 7 bases from J, leaving 12 bases between. The CDR3 spans 14 residues. Germline lookup yields CDR1 SGHVS and CDR2 FQNEAQ. CDR3 DNA, as far as it was read: TGTGCCAGCAGCTTGTTGGTGGGGGGTGAAAAA. This codes for CASSLLVGGEK. The CDR3 reads in full as CASSLLVGGEKLFF.

There are many counts of this clone. The sequenced CDR3 bases are TGTGCCAGCAGTTACCGGGACATCGGCACCGGGGAG. This gives the protein CASSYRDIGTGE. The CDR3, in full, reads CASSYRDIGTGELFF. The chain uses TRBV5-6 and TRBJ2-2; a weak D match, TRBD1 (6 bases). The read finishes 3 residues shy of the CDR3 end, and the germline J gene is used to complete it. The CDR3 is 15 residues long. CDR1 and CDR2 from the germline V gene are SGHDT and YYEEEE. Trimming pared 5 bases from V and 4 bases from J, leaving 15 bases between.

Concerning this clone: The read is 3 residues too short to cover the CDR3 end, so that end is filled in from the germline J gene. The chain joins TRBV2 to TRBJ2-7; tentative D call: TRBD2 (6 bases). Germline V gene lookup returns CDR1 SNHLY and CDR2 FYNNEI. Trimming took off 3 bases at V and 0 bases at J, with 9 bases between the two ends. This CDR3 region has 14 residues. This CDR3 reads CASSDSGVSYEQYF. The part of the CDR3 DNA that was read is TGTGCCAGCAGTGATTCGGGGGTCTCCTACGAG.

This clone was counted only a few times. CDR3 DNA, as far as it was read: TGCGCCAGCAGCTTGACTCGGGGGACGGAGACC. It is translated as CASSLTRGTET. The CDR3 in its entirety is CASSLTRGTETQYF. This sequence joins TRBV5-1 and TRBJ2-5, with a possible D match to TRBD2 (6 bases). The read terminates 3 residues before the CDR3 end, so the remaining end is supplied by the germline J gene. V was pared by 1 base and J by 5 bases, with 12 bases between. The CDR3 has 14 amino acids. Germline values: CDR1 SGHRS, CDR2 YFSETQ.